Shown below are 16 T cell receptor beta chains from a single sample sequenced in a study of a mutant IDH1 vaccine in newly diagnosed glioma (dated by TCRdb to the early 2020s). Their antigens remain unidentified. This specimen's time point label, per the study, means: week 35, safety follow-up. A 20-mer mutant IDH1 peptide at 300 micrograms in Montanide made up each vaccine dose, which was injected subcutaneously together with topical imiquimod. The library was generated by the immunoSEQ multiplex PCR assay. The clones in this table, taken by TCRdb from immuneACCESS, are in-frame only. Not every clone is retained; where verified, under half of the shortfall comes from an unresolved V gene, and the cause of the rest is unknown. This sample gives around 60,000 clones in total; 81% of them show up just once. Jointly, the top ten make up 5% to 7% of the sample. The sequences come from PBMCs, collected from a glioma patient whose treatment included an IDH1 peptide vaccine. The receptors were sampled from a man aged 40-49 years with glioma.

This clone was picked up a small number of times. The rearrangement uses TRBV6-6 and TRBJ2-7; D may be TRBD1 or TRBD2 (5 bases each). Trimming took 0 bases from V and 1 from J, leaving 7 bases between them. The CDR3 loop spans 14 amino acids. CDR1 and CDR2 (germline): MNHNY, SVGAGI (reference sequence). The CDR3 sequence is CASSYSRGSYEQYF. CDR3 nucleotide sequence: TGTGCCAGCAGTTACTCGAGGGGATCCTACGAGCAGTACTTC.

This chain links TRBV5-1 with TRBJ2-1, with 8 bases identical to TRBD1. This CDR3 region has 16 residues. Germline CDR1 is SGHRS and CDR2 is YFSETQ. The V gene end was trimmed by 0 bases and the J gene end by 4 bases; junction bases not matched to a gene: 6. The CDR3 region is CASSLVWRQGYNEQFF. The CDR3 DNA follows: TGCGCCAGCAGCTTGGTTTGGAGACAGGGGTACAATGAGCAGTTCTTC.

The rearrangement uses TRBV6-6 and TRBJ2-7; 8 positions agree with TRBD1. CDR3 size: 15 residues. Looked up from germline, CDR1 is MNHNY and CDR2 is SVGAGI (reference sequence). The ends lost 0 bases at V and 5 bases at J; junction bases unmatched: 6. CDR3 nucleotide sequence: TGTGCCAGCAGTTACTCGTGGACAGGGTACAACGAGCAGTACTTC. Protein product: CASSYSWTGYNEQYF.

This clone was detected only once. The DNA for the CDR3 is TGTGCCAGCAGTTTATTTGGTCAGACGAATGAGCAGTTCTTC. Protein: CASSLFGQTNEQFF. V usage is TRBV28 and J usage is TRBJ2-1; D ambiguous. V was pared by 1 base and J by 7 bases, with 11 bases between. Germline CDR1 MDHEN, CDR2 SYDVKM. The CDR3 sequence is 14 residues long.

The rearrangement links TRBV28 to TRBJ2-7; 8 bases line up with TRBD1. Germline assignment: CDR1 MDHEN and CDR2 SYDVKM. This CDR3 region has 14 residues. Trimming at V came to 5 bases and at J to 9 bases, leaving 12 bases not matched to a gene. CDR3 region: CASSPGTGLRGQYF. CDR3 nucleotide sequence: TGTGCCAGCAGTCCCGGGACAGGACTTCGCGGGCAGTACTTC.

The J gene is TRBJ2-3, the V gene TRBV5-6; unclear D gene. The CDR3 extends over 13 amino acids. V lost 3 bases to trimming and J lost 1 base, with 6 bases between them. CDR1 and CDR2 from the germline V gene are SGHDT and YYEEEE. The CDR3 DNA reads TGTGCCAGCAGCTCGTGGGGCACAGATACGCAGTATTTT. This encodes CASSSWGTDTQYF.

The chain combines TRBV11-3 with TRBJ2-7; D remains ambiguous. Trimming removed 1 base at V and 0 bases at J, with 7 bases between. Germline CDR1 SGHNT, CDR2 YENEEA. CDR3 length: 14 residues. As DNA, the CDR3 is TGTGCCAGCAGCTTAGGCCCCTCCTCCTACGAGCAGTACTTC. It encodes CASSLGPSSYEQYF.

The V and J genes are TRBV10-3 and TRBJ2-5; D may be TRBD1 or TRBD2 (5 bases each). This CDR3 comprises 16 residues. Germline V lookup: CDR1 ENHRY, CDR2 SYGVKD. The germline V and J ends were trimmed by 6 bases and 1 base, with 18 bases remaining between them. The CDR3 here is CAISDGPLGTQETQYF. In DNA, the CDR3 is TGTGCCATCAGCGACGGACCTCTAGGGACCCAAGAGACCCAGTACTTC.

The chain recombines TRBV5-1 with TRBJ2-5, with D perhaps assigned TRBD1 or TRBD2 (5 bases each). The CDR3 length is 16 residues. CDR1 and CDR2 (germline): SGHRS, YFSETQ. The germline V and J ends were trimmed by 3 bases and 4 bases, with 19 bases remaining between them. The CDR3: CASSWMGVGDGETQYF. The CDR3 DNA follows: TGCGCCAGCAGCTGGATGGGGGTAGGGGATGGAGAGACCCAGTACTTC.

The chain couples TRBV28 to TRBJ2-7, with D possibly TRBD2 on 6 matching bases. V dropped 5 bases and J dropped 2 bases, with 10 bases sitting between them. The CDR3 length is 13 residues. The germline CDR1 and CDR2 sequences are MDHEN and SYDVKM. CDR3 in DNA: TGTGCCAGCAGTCCCCGGGGGACCTACGAGCAGTACTTC. It yields the protein CASSPRGTYEQYF.

The chain recombines TRBV19 with TRBJ2-7; 10 nucleotides match TRBD2. Germline V gene sequence: CDR1 LNHDA, CDR2 SQIVND (reference sequence). V lost 4 bases and J lost 3; bases outside the gene matches: 6. The CDR3 sequence is 15 residues long. CDR3 DNA: TGTGCCAGTAGTAGAACTAGCGGGATAATCTACGAGCAGTACTTC. It codes for CASSRTSGIIYEQYF. Full variable domain (remainder filled in from reference TRBV19 and TRBJ2-7): DGGITQSPKYLFRKEGQNVTLSCEQNLNHDAMYWYRQDPGQGLRLIYYSQIVNDFQKGDIAEGYSVSREKKESFPLTVTSAQKNPTAFYLCASSRTSGIIYEQYFGPGTRLTVT.

This clone came up once. V usage is TRBV6-6 and J usage is TRBJ1-1; 12 nucleotides match TRBD1. The length of the CDR3 is 15 residues. Germline CDR1 MNHNY, CDR2 SVGAGI (reference sequence). With V trimmed by 3 bases and J by 4 bases, 3 bases remained unmatched. This chain's CDR3 is CASSYLGQGATEAFF. The CDR3 nucleotides are TGTGCCAGCAGTTATTTGGGACAGGGGGCCACTGAAGCTTTCTTT.

This clone showed up just a few times. CDR3 DNA sequence: TGTGCCACTCAACAGGGGACGAGCTCCTACGAGCAGTACTTC. Translation gives CATQQGTSSYEQYF. V gene TRBV6-6 combines with J gene TRBJ2-7; 7 bases agree with TRBD1. Germline CDR1 reads MNHNY; CDR2 reads SVGAGI (reference sequence). The V segment lost 10 bases and the J segment 0 bases; nucleotides outside the gene matches: 9. The CDR3 has 14 amino acids.

The genes are TRBV30 and TRBJ2-1, with 7 bases lining up with TRBD2. The J segment lost 9 bases and the V segment lost 1 base, leaving 12 bases of the junction unmatched. Germline-derived CDR1 and CDR2 are GTSNPN and SVGIG (reference sequence). The CDR3 is 15 amino acids. The CDR3 protein is CAWSALGGFNVEQFF. The CDR3 region has the DNA TGTGCCTGGAGTGCTTTGGGGGGGTTCAATGTTGAGCAGTTCTTC.

The V and J genes are TRBV11-2 and TRBJ1-5, with D hard to call. The CDR3 runs 16 residues. V gave up 5 bases and J gave up 2 bases, with 16 bases separating them. CDR1 is SGHAT and CDR2 is FQNNGV in the germline V gene. The CDR3 region has the DNA TGTGCCAGCAGCCCCGGGCCTCCTTGGGGCAATCAGCCCCAGCATTTT. As protein: CASSPGPPWGNQPQHF.

This chain uses TRBV5-8 with TRBJ1-5; 9 bases are a match to TRBD1. CDR1 and CDR2 (germline): SGHTS, YDEGEE. J gave up 7 bases and V 0 bases, and 5 bases lay outside the gene matches. CDR3 length: 15 amino acids. CDR3 sequence (DNA): TGTGCCAGCAGCTTGGGGGACAGGGCGGCCCAGCCCCAGCATTTT. It is translated as CASSLGDRAAQPQHF.